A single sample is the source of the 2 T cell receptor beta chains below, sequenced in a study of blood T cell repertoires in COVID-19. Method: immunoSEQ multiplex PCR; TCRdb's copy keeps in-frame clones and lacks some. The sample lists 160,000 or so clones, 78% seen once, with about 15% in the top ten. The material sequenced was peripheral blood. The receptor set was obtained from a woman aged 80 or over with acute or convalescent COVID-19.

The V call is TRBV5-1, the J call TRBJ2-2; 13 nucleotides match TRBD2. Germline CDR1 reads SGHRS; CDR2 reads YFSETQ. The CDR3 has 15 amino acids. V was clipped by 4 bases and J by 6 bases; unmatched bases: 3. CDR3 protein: CASSVGTSGAGELFF. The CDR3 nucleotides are TGCGCCAGCAGCGTCGGGACTAGCGGGGCCGGGGAGCTGTTTTTT.

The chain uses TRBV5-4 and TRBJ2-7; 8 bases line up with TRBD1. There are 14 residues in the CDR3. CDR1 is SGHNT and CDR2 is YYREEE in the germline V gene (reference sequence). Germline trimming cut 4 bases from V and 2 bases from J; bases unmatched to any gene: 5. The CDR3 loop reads CASSQGQEAYEQYF. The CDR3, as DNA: TGTGCCAGCAGCCAGGGACAGGAAGCCTACGAGCAGTACTTC. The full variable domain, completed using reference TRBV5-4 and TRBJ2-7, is ETGVTQSPTHLIKTRGQQVTLRCSSQSGHNTVSWYQQALGQGPQFIFQYYREEENGRGNFPPRFSGLQFPNYSSELNVNALELDDSALYLCASSQGQEAYEQYFGPGTRLTVT.